These 7 T cell receptor beta chains originate from one sample sequenced in a study of low-dose radiotherapy and immunotherapy resistance in tumors. The time point denotes: after trial treatment. The treatment here: LDRT plus nivolumab, ipilimumab, low-dose cyclophosphamide and aspirin (RACIN trial). Both TCRalpha and TCRbeta chains were reverse transcribed with V-gene-specific primers. Using a constant-region primer together with a V-primer adapter, TCRs were subjected to roughly 18 PCR cycles of amplification. TCRdb used MiXCR to reprocess the reads, holding one entry per CDR3 protein. Among some 100,000 distinct CDR3 sequences, 20% to 25% were seen once, and the ten largest hold roughly 13%. This sample comprised PBMCs, obtained after low-dose radiotherapy plus immunotherapy. Receptor source: a female donor with ovarian cancer.

This clonotype was observed at least ten times. The chain is built from TRBV7-2 and TRBJ1-5; D not certain. This CDR3 is built from 15 residues. V dropped 1 base and J dropped 0 bases, with 7 bases sitting between them. The germline gives CDR1 SGHTA, CDR2 FQGNSA. The CDR3 sequence is CASSLVTGSNQPQHF. As DNA, the CDR3 is TGTGCCAGCAGCTTAGTAACCGGTAGCAATCAGCCCCAGCATTTT.

This clonotype was recorded many times. The J gene is TRBJ2-3, the V gene TRBV28, with 13 bases fitting TRBD2. The germline CDR1 and CDR2 sequences are MDHEN and SYDVKM. Germline trimming cut 4 bases from V and 0 bases from J; bases unmatched to any gene: 4. The CDR3 is made up of 17 amino acids. The CDR3 protein is CASSSPGLAGSTDTQYF. The CDR3 coding sequence is TGTGCCAGCAGTTCCCCGGGACTAGCGGGGAGCACAGATACGCAGTATTTT.

The chain couples TRBV6-5 to TRBJ2-6, with 10 nucleotides matching TRBD1. Trimming at V came to 6 bases and at J to 0 bases, leaving 2 bases not matched to a gene. Germline loops: CDR1 MNHEY, CDR2 SVGAGI. The CDR3 is 16 amino acids. Here the CDR3 DNA reads TGTGCCAGCAGGGGACAGGGGCCCTCTGGGGCCAACGTCCTGACTTTC. Amino acid sequence: CASRGQGPSGANVLTF.

This clonotype came up many times. V usage is TRBV9 and J usage is TRBJ2-1; 9 positions agree with TRBD2. The germline V gene encodes CDR1 SGDLS and CDR2 YYNGEE. J lost 2 bases, V lost 2 bases, and 5 bases had no gene match. The CDR3 length is 16 residues. CDR3 in DNA: TGTGCCAGCAGCGTCTGGGCTAGCGGGACCTACAATGAGCAGTTCTTC. Translation: CASSVWASGTYNEQFF.

This clonotype was counted at least ten times. The V gene is TRBV20-1, the J gene TRBJ1-4; 11 nucleotides align to TRBD1. The ends lost 4 bases at V and 7 bases at J; junction bases unmatched: 11. The CDR3 is made up of 16 amino acids. Germline V gene lookup returns CDR1 DFQATT and CDR2 SNEGSKA (reference sequence). The CDR3 DNA reads TGCAGTGCTAAGGACAGGGGGCCAGGGGGGATTGAAAAACTGTTTTTT. Amino acids: CSAKDRGPGGIEKLFF.

This clonotype was recorded at least ten times. V is TRBV19 and J is TRBJ2-2; D remains ambiguous. Trimming removed 3 bases at V and 0 bases at J, with 11 bases between. Germline lookup yields CDR1 LNHDA and CDR2 SQIVND (reference sequence). CDR3 size: 16 residues. CDR3 sequence reads: CASSMRGGSNTGELFF. The DNA of the CDR3 is TGTGCCAGTAGTATGAGAGGCGGATCGAACACCGGGGAGCTGTTTTTT.

This clonotype was counted ten times or more. The J gene is TRBJ2-5, the V gene TRBV18, with TRBD1 identical over 7 bases. CDR3 length: 14 residues. The J segment lost 5 bases and the V segment lost 4 bases, leaving 7 bases of the junction unmatched. Germline V gives CDR1 KGHSH, CDR2 LQKENI. The CDR3 region is CASSLAGTEETQYF. As DNA, the CDR3 is TGTGCCAGCTCACTTGCCGGGACAGAGGAGACCCAGTACTTC.